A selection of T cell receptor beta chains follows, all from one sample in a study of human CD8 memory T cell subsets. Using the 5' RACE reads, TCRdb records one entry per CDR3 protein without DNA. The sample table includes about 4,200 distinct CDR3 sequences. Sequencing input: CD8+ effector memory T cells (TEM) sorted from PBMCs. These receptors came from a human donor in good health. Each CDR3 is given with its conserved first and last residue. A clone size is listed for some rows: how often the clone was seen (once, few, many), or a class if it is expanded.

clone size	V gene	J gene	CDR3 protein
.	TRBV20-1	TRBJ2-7	CSAPKRVSYEQYF
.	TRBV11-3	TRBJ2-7	CASSPSFSYEQYF
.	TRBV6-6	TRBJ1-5	CASTTEGRQPQHF
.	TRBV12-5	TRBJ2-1	CASSEREAGWHEQFF
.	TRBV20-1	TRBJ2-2	CSARLAGDTGELFF
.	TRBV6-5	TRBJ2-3	CASSGTSGGADTQYF
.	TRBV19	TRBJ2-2	CASSLAGAPGTGELFF
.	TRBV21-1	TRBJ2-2	CASGSSGRAGRIGELFF
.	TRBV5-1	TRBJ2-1	CASSLENERTNNEQFF
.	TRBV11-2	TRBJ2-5	CASSPDTHRETQYF
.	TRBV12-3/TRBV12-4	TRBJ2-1	CASRTSGNEQFF
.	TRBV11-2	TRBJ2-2	CASSPSGRPRVLFTGELFF
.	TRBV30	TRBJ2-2	CAWGPLSNTGELFF
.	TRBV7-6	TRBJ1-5	CASSLETGPDQPQHF
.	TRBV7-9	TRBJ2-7	CASSLGTTEQYF
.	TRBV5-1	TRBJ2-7	CASSLEAAPWTYYEQYF
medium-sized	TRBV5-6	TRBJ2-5	CASSSEGYVETQYF
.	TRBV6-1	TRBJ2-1	CASIRTSGSYDEQFF
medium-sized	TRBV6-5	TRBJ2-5	CASSYQQDQETQYF
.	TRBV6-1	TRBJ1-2	CASSEEGTATVYGYTF
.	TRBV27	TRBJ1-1	CATRDSLGHTEAFF
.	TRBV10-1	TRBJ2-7	CASSRDMSSYEQYF
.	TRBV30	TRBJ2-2	CAWSVQLGAAGELFF
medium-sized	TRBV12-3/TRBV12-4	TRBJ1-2	CASSLPADRMNGYTF
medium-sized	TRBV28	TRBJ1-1	CASSLSDRTQAFF
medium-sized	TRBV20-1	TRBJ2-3	CSALRADTQYF
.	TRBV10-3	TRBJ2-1	CAISGNSVSYNEQFF
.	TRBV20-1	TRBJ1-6	CSASWGRGGDSPLHF
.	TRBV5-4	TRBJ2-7	CASSLSGQGYEQYF
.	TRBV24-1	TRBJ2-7	CATSDPGTEQYF
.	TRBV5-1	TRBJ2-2	CASSWPTGPGELFF
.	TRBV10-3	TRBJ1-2	CAISGVWTLNYGYTF
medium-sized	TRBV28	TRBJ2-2	CASSRTEGELFF
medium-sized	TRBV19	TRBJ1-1	CASSIGSGGEAFF
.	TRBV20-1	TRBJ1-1	CSPSQGARVTEAFF
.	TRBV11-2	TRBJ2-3	CASSRDQLLTDTQYF
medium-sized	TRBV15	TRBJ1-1	CATSRSKTGMGTEAFF
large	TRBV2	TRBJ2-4	CASSEWVGDLAKNIQYF
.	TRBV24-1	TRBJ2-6	CATARVSGANVLTF
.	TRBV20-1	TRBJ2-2	CSARDQGDTGELFF
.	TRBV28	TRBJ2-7	CASSPQVNVHEQYF
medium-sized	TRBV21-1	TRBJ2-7	CASSKGLRVPYEQYF
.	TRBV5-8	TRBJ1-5	CASSLDGYSNQPQHF
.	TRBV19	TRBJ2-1	CASSIGTGSEQFF
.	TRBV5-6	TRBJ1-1	CASSLIFMNTEAFF